The text below deals with one TCR beta chain. This sample was taken from a study of cytomegalovirus exposure and HLA in healthy donors. PCR involved 60 Vbeta and 13 Jbeta primers. Measured with immunoSEQ multiplex PCR; TCRdb has only the in-frame clones, and not every one. The listing records about 140,000 clones. Healthy bone marrow donors made up the cohort. Germline CDR1 SNHLY, CDR2 FYNNEI. CDR3 length: 16 residues. Unmatched junction bases numbered 8, after V lost 6 bases and J lost 4 bases. Sequences were obtained from PBMCs. This TCR came from a male donor in good health and CMV-seronegative. The V call is TRBV2, the J call TRBJ1-5; 11 bases are a match to TRBD1. DNA for the CDR3: TGTGCCAGCAGCGGGGGACAGGGGGACTCAAATCAGCCCCAGCATTTT. Translating it yields CASSGGQGDSNQPQHF.